The sample holds many counts of the clone carrying this T cell receptor beta chain. No antigen is known for it. The sample comes from a study of early T cells in non-severe SARS-CoV-2 infection. Study-level background: Alpha and beta chains were unpaired, from unsorted whole-blood bulk RNA.

CDR3 size: 15 residues. Germline V CDR1 and CDR2: ENHRY, SYGVKD. V lost 2 bases and J lost 3; bases outside the gene matches: 0. As part of library construction, unique molecular identifiers were attached to individual cDNA molecules. Each CDR3 protein gets one entry after TCRdb re-called the 5' RACE reads with MiXCR. The data show approximately 32,000 distinct CDR3 sequences, around 3.9% seen once. General study results and limits: Reliance on VDJdb matching favored anti-spike CD8 responses; private and CD4 specificities were missed.

This chain connects TRBV10-3 to TRBJ2-1, with 11 bases identical to TRBD2. The source of this sequence is an adult who was a healthcare worker with PCR-confirmed SARS-CoV-2 infection or an uninfected control (not recorded which). The sequenced sample was whole blood. In DNA, the CDR3 is TGTGCCATCAGTGAGGGGACTAGCGGCTACAATGAGCAGTTCTTC. This sequence encodes CAISEGTSGYNEQFF.